This TCR beta chain stems from a study of blood T cell repertoires in COVID-19 (dated by TCRdb to 2018 to 2021). A note on the overall study: Collaborator samples came from the United States, Italy and Spain and covered acute and convalescent phases of COVID-19. Subjects who had been exposed to COVID-19, were actively infected with it, or had recovered from it provided the deeply sampled blood TCRbeta repertoires that made up the dataset. The repertoires were released in a freely available public database intended as a resource for research on the immune response to SARS-CoV-2. Where available, HLA class I and class II types were obtained from metadata supplied by the sample provider rather than from assay-based typing. The samples were drawn from the first 160 participants of the ongoing ImmuneRACE study and from under 1,500 subjects provided by 6 global collaborators. The prospective study material was composed of cDNA or gDNA derived from T cells, B-cell-depleted T cells, or PBMCs. Nearly every sample came with metadata listing a de-identified subject ID, COVID-19 status, age in years and sex. Results the study describes overall, beyond this receptor: Clinical and demographic metadata were provided uncurated, with the amount varying by source and participant.

Worth noting for this clone: Its antigen target is currently unknown. It has no much larger one-base neighbor in the sample; base qualities were not kept.

The immunoSEQ Assay, a bias-controlled multiplex PCR, was used to amplify TCRbeta CDR3 regions from genomic DNA. The study's processing was this. Within the assay, amplification of reference gene primers was used to estimate how many nucleated cells each sample contained. To quantify the absolute abundance of each unique TCRbeta CDR3 rearrangement, sequence reads were collapsed and filtered. For each sample, productive Simpson clonality was calculated as the square root of Simpson's diversity index across productive rearrangements. TCRdb carries this immuneACCESS record with in-frame sequences only. Its versions omit some clonotypes, under half of them owing to an unresolved V gene in the studies checked, with the rest unexplained. That table is the source of V, J and clone size, and D and trimming were worked out from the DNA. The sample records some 100,000 clones, 75% to 85% of which are singletons. Together, the top ten hold roughly an eighth of the sample.

CDR3 length: 13 amino acids, cysteine to phenylalanine. Just CDR3 DNA is preserved here, 39 bases in frame from base 1. Relative to germline, V is 7 bases shorter and J is 6 bases shorter, with 15 bases between their ends. CDR1 and CDR2 are read off the germline V gene as MNHEY and SVGAGI. Whole blood was collected in K2EDTA tubes by collaborating institutions according to the institutions' own protocols. For TCRbeta analysis, collaborators shipped samples in one of three forms: frozen whole blood, isolated PBMCs, or DNA extracted from either of those sample types. Rearrangement joined TRBV6-5 to TRBJ1-2; the D gene cannot be named for sure. The TCR sequence derives from a human donor in a cohort sampled during active COVID-19. The sequenced sample was peripheral blood. The CDR3 in this case is CASIHPSRDGYTF. The DNA is TGTGCCAGCATTCACCCCAGTCGGGATGGCTACACCTTC.